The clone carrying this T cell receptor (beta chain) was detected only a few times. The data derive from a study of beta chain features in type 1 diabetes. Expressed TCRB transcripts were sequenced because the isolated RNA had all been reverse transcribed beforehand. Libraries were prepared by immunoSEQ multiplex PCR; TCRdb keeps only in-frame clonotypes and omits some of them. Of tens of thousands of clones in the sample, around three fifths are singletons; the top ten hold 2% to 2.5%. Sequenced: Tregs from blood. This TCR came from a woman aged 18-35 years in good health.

The CDR3 DNA is TGTGCCAGCAGCTCGCACGGGGTCAGCGGCACAGATACGCAGTATTTT. Its protein is CASSSHGVSGTDTQYF. This chain links TRBV7-8 with TRBJ2-3, with a weak D call TRBD2 (5 bases). Germline CDR1 and CDR2: SGHVS and FQNEAQ. The ends were cut back, 4 bases at V and 1 base at J, with 15 bases in the middle. The CDR3 has 16 amino acids.